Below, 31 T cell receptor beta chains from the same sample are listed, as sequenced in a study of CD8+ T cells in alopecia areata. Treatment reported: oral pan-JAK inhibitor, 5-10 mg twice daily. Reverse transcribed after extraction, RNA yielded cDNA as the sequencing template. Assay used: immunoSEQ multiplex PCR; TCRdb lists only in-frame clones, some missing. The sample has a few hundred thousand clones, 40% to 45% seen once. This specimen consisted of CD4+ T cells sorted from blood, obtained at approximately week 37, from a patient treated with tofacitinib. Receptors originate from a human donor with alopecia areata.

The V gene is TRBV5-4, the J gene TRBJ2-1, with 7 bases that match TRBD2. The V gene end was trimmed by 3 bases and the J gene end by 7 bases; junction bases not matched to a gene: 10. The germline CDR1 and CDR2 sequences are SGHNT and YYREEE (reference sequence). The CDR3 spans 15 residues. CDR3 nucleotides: TGTGCCAGCAGCTCCAAGCGGGACGGTAGGAATGAGCAGTTCTTC. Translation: CASSSKRDGRNEQFF.

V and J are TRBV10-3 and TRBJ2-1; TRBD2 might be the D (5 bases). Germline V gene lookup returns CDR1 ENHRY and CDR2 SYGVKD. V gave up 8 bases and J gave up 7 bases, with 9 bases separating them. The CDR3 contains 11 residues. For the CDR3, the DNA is TGTGCCATCGAACAGCGGAATGAGCAGTTCTTC. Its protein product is CAIEQRNEQFF.

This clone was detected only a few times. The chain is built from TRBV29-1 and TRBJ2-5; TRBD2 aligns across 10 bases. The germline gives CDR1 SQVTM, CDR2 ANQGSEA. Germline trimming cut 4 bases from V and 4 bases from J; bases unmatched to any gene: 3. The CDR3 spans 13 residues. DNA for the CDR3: TGCAGCGTTGGAGCGGGGGGGGCAGAGACCCAGTACTTC. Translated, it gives CSVGAGGAETQYF.

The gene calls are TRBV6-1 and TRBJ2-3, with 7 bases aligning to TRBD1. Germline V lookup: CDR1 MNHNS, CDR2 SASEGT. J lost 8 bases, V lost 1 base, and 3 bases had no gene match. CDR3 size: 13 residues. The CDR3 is CASSEVRGRTQYF. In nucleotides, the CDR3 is TGTGCCAGCAGTGAAGTGAGGGGGCGTACGCAGTATTTT.

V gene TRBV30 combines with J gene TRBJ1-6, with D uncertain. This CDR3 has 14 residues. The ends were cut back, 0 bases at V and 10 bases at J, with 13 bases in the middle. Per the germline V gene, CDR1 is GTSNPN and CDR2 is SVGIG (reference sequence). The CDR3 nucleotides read TGTGCCTGGAGTGTACACGGTAGTGGATCACCCCTCCACTTT. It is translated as CAWSVHGSGSPLHF.

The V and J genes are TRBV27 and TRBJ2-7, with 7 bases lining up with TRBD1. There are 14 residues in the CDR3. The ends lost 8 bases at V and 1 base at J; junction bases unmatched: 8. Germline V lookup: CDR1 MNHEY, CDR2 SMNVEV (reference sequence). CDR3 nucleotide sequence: TGTGCCAGCCACAGGACAGGCTATTCCTACGAGCAGTACTTC. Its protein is CASHRTGYSYEQYF.

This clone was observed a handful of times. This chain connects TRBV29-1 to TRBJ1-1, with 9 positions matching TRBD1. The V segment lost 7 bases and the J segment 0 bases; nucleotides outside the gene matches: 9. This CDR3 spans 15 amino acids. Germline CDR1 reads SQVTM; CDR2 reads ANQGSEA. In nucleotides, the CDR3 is TGCAGCGGCCACAGGGGGCTAAGGATGAACACTGAAGCTTTCTTT. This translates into CSGHRGLRMNTEAFF. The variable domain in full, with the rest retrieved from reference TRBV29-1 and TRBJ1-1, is SAVISQKPSRDICQRGTSLTIQCQVDSQVTMMFWYRQQPGQSLTLIATANQGSEATYESGFVIDKFPISRPNLTFSTLTVSNMSPEDSSIYLCSGHRGLRMNTEAFFGQGTRLTVV.

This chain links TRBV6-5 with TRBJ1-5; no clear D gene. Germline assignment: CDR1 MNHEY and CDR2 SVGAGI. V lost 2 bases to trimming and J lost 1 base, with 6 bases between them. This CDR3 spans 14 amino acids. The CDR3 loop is CASSYGGSNQPQHF. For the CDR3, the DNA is TGTGCCAGCAGTTACGGTGGGAGCAATCAGCCCCAGCATTTT.

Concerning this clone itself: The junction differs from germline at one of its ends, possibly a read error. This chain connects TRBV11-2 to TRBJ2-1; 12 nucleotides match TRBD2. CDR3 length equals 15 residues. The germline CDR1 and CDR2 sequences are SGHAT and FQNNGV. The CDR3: CVTSTSGSRRNEQFF. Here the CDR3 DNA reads TGCGTCACCTCGACTAGCGGGAGCAGGAGGAATGAGCAGTTCTTC.

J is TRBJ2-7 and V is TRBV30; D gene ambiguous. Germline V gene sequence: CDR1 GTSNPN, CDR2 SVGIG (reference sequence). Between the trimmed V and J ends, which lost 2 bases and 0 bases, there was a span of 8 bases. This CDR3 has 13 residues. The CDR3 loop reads CAWSFGSSYEQYF. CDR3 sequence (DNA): TGTGCCTGGAGTTTCGGCAGCTCCTACGAGCAGTACTTC. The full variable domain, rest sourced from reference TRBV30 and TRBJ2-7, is SQTIHQWPATLVQPVGSPLSLECTVEGTSNPNLYWYRQAAGRGLQLLFYSVGIGQISSEVPQNLSASRPQDRQFILSSKKLLLSDSGFYLCAWSFGSSYEQYFGPGTRLTVT.

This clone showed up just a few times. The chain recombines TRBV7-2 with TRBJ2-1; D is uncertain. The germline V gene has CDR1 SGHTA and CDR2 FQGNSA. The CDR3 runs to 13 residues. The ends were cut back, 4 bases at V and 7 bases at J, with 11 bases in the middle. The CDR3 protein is CASSSPRRNEQFF. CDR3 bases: TGTGCCAGCAGCTCCCCCCGGCGGAATGAGCAGTTCTTC. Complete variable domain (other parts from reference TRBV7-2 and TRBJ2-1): GAGVSQSPSNKVTEKGKDVELRCDPISGHTALYWYRQSLGQGLEFLIYFQGNSAPDKSGLPSDRFSAERTGGSVSTLTIQRTQQEDSAVYLCASSSPRRNEQFFGPGTRLTVL.

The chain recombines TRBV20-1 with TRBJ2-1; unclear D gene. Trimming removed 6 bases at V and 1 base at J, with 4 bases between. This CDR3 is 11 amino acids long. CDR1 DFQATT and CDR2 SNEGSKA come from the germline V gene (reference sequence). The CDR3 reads CSASSYNEQFF. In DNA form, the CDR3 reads TGCAGTGCGAGTTCCTACAATGAGCAGTTCTTC.

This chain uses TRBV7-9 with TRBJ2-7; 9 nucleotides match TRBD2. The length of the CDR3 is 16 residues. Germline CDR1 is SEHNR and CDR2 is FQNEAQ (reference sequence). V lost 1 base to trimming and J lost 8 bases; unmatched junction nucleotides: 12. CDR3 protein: CASSLDRSTSGTKQYF. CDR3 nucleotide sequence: TGTGCCAGCAGCTTAGATCGTTCGACTAGCGGTACCAAGCAGTACTTC.

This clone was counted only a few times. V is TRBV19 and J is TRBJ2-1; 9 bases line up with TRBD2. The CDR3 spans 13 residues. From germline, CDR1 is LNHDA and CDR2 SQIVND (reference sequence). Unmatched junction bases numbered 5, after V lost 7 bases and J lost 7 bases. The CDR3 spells CASKGLARNEQFF. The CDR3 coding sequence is TGTGCCAGTAAGGGACTAGCTCGTAATGAGCAGTTCTTC.

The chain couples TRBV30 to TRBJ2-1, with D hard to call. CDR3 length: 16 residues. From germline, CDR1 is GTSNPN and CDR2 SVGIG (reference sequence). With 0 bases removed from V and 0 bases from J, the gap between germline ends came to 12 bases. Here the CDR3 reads CAWSVRDGSSYNEQFF. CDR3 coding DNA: TGTGCCTGGAGTGTACGTGACGGTAGCTCCTACAATGAGCAGTTCTTC.

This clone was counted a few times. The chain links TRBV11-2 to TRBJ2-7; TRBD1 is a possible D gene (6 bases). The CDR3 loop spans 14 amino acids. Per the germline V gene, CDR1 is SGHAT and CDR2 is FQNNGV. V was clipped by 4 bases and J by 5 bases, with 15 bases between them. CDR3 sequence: CASSSRLGADEQYF. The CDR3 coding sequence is TGTGCCAGCAGCTCCCGGCTGGGGGCTGACGAGCAGTACTTC.

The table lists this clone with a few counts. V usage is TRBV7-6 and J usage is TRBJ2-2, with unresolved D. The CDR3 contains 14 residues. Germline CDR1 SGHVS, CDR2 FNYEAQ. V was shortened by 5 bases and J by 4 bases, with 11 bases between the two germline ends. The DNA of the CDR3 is TGTGCCAGCAGCCCAGTTGTGAGCACCGGGGAGCTGTTTTTT. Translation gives CASSPVVSTGELFF.

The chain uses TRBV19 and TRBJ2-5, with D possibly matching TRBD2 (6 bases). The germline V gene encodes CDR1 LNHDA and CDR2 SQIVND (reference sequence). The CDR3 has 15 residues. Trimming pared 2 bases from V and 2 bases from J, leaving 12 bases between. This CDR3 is CASSIPRAGQETQYF. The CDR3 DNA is TGTGCCAGTAGTATACCCCGGGCGGGACAAGAGACCCAGTACTTC.

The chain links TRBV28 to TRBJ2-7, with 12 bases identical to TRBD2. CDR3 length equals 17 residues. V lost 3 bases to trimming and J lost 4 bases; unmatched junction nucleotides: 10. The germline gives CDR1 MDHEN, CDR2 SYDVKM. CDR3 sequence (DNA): TGTGCCAGCAGTTTTTCTAGCGGGAGGGCCAAAAGGTACGAGCAGTACTTC. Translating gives CASSFSSGRAKRYEQYF.

CDR3 coding DNA: TGTGCCACCGTCCGGGACAGGGTCGACTATGGCTACACCTTC. It yields the protein CATVRDRVDYGYTF. V gene TRBV2 combines with J gene TRBJ1-2; 9 nucleotides align to TRBD1. Per germline, CDR1 SNHLY and CDR2 FYNNEI. With 10 bases clipped from V and 3 bases from J, the junction kept 9 bases outside the gene matches. The CDR3 length is 14 residues.

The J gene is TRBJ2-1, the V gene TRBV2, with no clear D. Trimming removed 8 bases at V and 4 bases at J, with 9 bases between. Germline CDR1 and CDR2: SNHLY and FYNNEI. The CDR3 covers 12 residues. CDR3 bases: TGTGCCAGCCGGAGCGATTACAATGAGCAGTTCTTC. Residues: CASRSDYNEQFF.

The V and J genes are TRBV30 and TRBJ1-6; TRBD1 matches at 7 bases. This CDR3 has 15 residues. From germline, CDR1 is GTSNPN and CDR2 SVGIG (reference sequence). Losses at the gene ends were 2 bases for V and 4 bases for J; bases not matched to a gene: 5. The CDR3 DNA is TGTGCCTGGAGTCCAGACAGGGCGTATAATTCACCCCTCCACTTT. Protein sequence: CAWSPDRAYNSPLHF.

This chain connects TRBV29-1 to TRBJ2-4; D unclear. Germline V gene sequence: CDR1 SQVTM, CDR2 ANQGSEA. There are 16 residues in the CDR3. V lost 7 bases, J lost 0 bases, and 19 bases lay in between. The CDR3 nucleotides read TGCAGCGCCGCCTCGACACTTGATCTAGCCAAAAACATTCAGTACTTC. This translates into CSAASTLDLAKNIQYF. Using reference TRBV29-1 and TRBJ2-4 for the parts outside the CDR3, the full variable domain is SAVISQKPSRDICQRGTSLTIQCQVDSQVTMMFWYRQQPGQSLTLIATANQGSEATYESGFVIDKFPISRPNLTFSTLTVSNMSPEDSSIYLCSAASTLDLAKNIQYFGAGTRLSVL.

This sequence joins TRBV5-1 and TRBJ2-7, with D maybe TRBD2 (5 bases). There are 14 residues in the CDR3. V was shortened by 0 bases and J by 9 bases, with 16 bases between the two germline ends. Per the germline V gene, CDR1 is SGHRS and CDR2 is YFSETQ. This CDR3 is CASSLVVSTGWQYF. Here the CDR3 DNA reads TGCGCCAGCAGCTTGGTAGTTAGCACGGGGTGGCAGTACTTC.

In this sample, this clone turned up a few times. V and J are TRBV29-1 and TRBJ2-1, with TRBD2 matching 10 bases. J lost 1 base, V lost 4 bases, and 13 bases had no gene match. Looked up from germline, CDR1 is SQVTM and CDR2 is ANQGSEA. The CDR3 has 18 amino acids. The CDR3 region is CSVVAWRASGSSYNEQFF. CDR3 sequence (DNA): TGCAGCGTTGTTGCCTGGAGAGCTAGCGGGAGTTCCTACAATGAGCAGTTCTTC.

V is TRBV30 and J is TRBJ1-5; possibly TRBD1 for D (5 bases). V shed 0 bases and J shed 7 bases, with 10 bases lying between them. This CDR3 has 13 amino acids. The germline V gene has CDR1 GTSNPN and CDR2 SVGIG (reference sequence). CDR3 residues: CAWSVRGEQPQHF. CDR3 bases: TGTGCCTGGAGTGTACGGGGGGAACAGCCCCAGCATTTT.

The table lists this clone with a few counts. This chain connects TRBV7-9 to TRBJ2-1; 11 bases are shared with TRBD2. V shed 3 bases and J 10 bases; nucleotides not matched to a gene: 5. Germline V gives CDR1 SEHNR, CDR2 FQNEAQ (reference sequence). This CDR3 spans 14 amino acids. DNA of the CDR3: TGTGCCAGCAGCTTCCTTAGCGGGAGGGGGGAGCAGTTCTTC. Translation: CASSFLSGRGEQFF.

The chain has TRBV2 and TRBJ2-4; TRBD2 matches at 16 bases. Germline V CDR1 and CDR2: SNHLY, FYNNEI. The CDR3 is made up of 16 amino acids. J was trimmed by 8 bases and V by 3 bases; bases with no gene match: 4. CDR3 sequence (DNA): TGTGCCAGCAGTGAGGGACTAGCGGGAGGGCGGGACATTCAGTACTTC. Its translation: CASSEGLAGGRDIQYF.

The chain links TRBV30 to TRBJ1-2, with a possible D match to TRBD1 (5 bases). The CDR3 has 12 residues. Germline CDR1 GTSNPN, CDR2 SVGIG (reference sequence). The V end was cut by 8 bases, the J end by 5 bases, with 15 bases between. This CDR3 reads CALWDREYGYTF. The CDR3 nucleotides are TGTGCCCTGTGGGACCGAGAGTATGGCTACACCTTC.

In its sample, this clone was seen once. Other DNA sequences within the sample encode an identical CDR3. The CDR3 loop is CATSRVSSGANVLTF. As DNA, the CDR3 is TGTGCCACCAGCAGAGTCAGCTCTGGGGCCAACGTCCTGACTTTC. The V call is TRBV15, the J call TRBJ2-6, with D hard to call. V lost 1 base and J 0 bases, leaving 4 bases between the germline ends. There are 15 residues in the CDR3. Germline V gene lookup returns CDR1 LNHNV and CDR2 YYDKDF (reference sequence).

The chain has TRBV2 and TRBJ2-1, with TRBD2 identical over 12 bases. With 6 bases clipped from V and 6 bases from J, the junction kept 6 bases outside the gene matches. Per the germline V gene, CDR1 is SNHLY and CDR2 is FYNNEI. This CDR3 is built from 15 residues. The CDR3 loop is CASRRLAGVSNEQFF. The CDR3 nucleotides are TGTGCCAGCAGGAGACTAGCGGGAGTCAGCAATGAGCAGTTCTTC.